A few counts support the clone carrying this T cell receptor (beta chain). Its antigen is unknown. Amplification from RNA transcripts yielded the TCR beta CDR3 regions. The first round was an RT-PCR with HTBI primers, and the second round was a multiplex PCR. TCRdb ran MiXCR on the multiplex PCR reads and lists one entry per CDR3 protein. In the table there are over a million distinct CDR3 sequences, approximately 35% of which are singletons. V lost 1 base, J lost 3 bases, and 10 bases lay in between. Germline CDR1 and CDR2: SEHNR and FQNEAQ (reference sequence). The CDR3 sequence is 14 residues long. The data originate from a study of Graves' ophthalmopathy and Graves' hyperthyroidism. The study excluded patients with other autoimmune diseases, uncontrolled infections, pregnancy or lactation. The study, taken as a whole, reports: Blood also carried most expanded thyroid clonotypes exceeding 0.001 frequency.

The sequence was obtained from an adult man with Graves' hyperthyroidism. The sample taken for sequencing was peripheral blood or thyroid tissue (not recorded which). The chain uses TRBV7-9 and TRBJ2-7; D might be TRBD2 (6 bases). CDR3 sequence: CASSLEEGLYEQYF. CDR3 DNA: TGTGCCAGCAGCTTAGAGGAGGGCCTCTACGAGCAGTACTTC.